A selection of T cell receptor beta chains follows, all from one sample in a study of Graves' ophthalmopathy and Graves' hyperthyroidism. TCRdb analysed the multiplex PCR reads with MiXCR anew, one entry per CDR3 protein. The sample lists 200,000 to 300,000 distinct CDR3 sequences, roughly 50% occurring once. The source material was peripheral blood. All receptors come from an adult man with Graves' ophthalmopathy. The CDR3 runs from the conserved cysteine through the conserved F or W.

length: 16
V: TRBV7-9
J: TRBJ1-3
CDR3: CASSQDQALRGNTIYF

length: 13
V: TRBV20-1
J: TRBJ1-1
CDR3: CSARDGPGTEAFF

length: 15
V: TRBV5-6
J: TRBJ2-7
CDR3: CASRFRGGGFREQYF

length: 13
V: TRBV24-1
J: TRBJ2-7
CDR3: CASSDLTGGEQYF

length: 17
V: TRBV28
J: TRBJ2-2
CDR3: CASSSPWTGTRTGELFF

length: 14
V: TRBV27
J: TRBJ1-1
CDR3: CASRGTGLNTEAFF

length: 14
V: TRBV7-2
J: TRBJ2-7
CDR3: CASSLVAGMYEQYF

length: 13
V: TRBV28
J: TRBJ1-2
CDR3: CASSPGTGYGYTF

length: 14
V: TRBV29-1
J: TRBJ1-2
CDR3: CSVEIGGSNYGYTF

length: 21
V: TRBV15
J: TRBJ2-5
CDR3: CATSKSIGTSGRAVREETQYF

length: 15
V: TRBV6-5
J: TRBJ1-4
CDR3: CASSEITGVKEKLFF

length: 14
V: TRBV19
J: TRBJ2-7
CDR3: CASSAGTNGYEQYF

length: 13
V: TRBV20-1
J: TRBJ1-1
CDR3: CSATWDSSTEAFF

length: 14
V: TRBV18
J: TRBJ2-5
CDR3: CASSPGQAEETQYF

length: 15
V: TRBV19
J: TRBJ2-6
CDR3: CAGSDRTSGANVLTF

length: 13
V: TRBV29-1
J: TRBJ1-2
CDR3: CSVPHTGNYGYTF

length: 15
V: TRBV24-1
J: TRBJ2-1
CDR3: CATSDTGQGLDEQFF

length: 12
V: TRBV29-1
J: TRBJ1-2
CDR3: CSVPAGNYGYTF

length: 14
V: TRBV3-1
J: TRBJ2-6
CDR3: CASSQRSGANVLTF

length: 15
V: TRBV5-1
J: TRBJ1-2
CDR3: CASSYRGEANYGYTF

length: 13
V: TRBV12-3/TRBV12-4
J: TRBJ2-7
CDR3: CASSSDSPYEQYF

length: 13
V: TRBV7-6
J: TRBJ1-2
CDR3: CASSPGTMNGYTF

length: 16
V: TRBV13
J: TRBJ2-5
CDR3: CASSLFGGAYQETQYF

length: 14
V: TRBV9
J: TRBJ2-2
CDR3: CASSLPGNTGELFF

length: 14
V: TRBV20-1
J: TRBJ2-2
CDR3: CSAGDRGTAGELFF

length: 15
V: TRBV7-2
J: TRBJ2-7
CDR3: CASSLEERGGREQYF

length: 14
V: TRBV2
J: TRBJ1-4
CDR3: CASSPGTPNEKLFF

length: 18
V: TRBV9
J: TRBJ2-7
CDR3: CASSAGTSGGASSYEQYF

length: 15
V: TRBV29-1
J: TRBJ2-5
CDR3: CSVEEDSALQETQYF

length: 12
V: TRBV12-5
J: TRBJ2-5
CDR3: CASGPEAGTQYF

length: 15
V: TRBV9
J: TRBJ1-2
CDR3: CASSVGPGLGVGYTF

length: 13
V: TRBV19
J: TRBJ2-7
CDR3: CASSTSQGYEQYF

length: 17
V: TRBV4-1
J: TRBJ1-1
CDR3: CASSQDEHNLMNTEAFF

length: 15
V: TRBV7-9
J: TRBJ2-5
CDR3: CASSPRTSGGETQYF

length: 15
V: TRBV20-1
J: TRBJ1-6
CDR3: CSARAWQGELSPLHF

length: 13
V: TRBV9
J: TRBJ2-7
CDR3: CASSQTGTYEQYF

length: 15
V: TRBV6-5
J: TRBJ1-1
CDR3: CASSPRTGEDTEAFF

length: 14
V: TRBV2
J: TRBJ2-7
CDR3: CASRPGTSGNEQYF

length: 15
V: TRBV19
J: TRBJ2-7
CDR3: CASKANGAGGYEQYF

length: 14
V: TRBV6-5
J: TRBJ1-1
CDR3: CASSYSEVATEAFF

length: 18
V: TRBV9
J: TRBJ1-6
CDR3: CASSRSLTGDRGNSPLHF

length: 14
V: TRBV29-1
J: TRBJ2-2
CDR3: CSLVASGSTGELFF

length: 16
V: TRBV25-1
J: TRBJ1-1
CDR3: CASSLGQATPNTEAFF

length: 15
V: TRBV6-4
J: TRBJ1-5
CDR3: CASRDRGFSNQPQHF

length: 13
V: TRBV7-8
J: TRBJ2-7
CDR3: CASSFVREDEQYF

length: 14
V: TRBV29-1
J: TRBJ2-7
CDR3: CSGQPGQGNYEQYF

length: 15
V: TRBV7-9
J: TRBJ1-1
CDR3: CASSPPGQSLTEAFF

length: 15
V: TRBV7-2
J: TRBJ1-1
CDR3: CASSFATGGGTEAFF